These T cell receptor beta chains were read from a single sample in a study of CXCR3-negative and CXCR3-positive naive CD8 T cells. TCRdb reprocessed the 5' RACE reads, keeping one entry per CDR3 protein, no DNA. In total, the table holds 100,000 to 150,000 distinct CDR3 sequences. Material for sequencing was naive CXCR3+ CD8+ T cells from blood. The receptors originated from a human donor in good health. Some clones in this sample may be carry-over from other donors' samples. The CDR3 runs from the conserved cysteine through the conserved F or W.

TRBV4-2	TRBJ2-3	CASSQDGEDTQYF
TRBV19	TRBJ2-7	CASSVAGTDTYEQYF
TRBV4-2	TRBJ2-7	CASSETDRGIYEQYF
TRBV7-6	TRBJ1-1	CASRSGPGTEAFF
TRBV5-1	TRBJ2-1	CASRGLADYNEQFF
TRBV6-5	TRBJ2-5	CASSYSTAETQYF
TRBV12-3/TRBV12-4	TRBJ2-3	CASRDPGQSLSSTDTQYF
TRBV5-1	TRBJ2-7	CASSSPGQGRYEQYF
TRBV6-4	TRBJ2-7	CASSGLRLALIYEQYF
TRBV29-1	TRBJ2-7	CSVEGNRERDYEQYF
TRBV5-5	TRBJ1-1	CASHRLTHTEAFF
TRBV28	TRBJ2-1	CASSSSWRELDNEQFF
TRBV5-1	TRBJ1-2	CASSLGEEVGYTF
TRBV29-1	TRBJ2-1	CSVGLIGNEQFF